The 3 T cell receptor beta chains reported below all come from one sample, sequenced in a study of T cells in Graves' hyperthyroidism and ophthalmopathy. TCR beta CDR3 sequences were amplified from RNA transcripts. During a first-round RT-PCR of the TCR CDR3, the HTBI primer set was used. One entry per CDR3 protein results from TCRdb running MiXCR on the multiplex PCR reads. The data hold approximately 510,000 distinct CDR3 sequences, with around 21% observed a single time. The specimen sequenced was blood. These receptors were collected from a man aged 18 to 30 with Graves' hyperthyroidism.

The CDR3 loop reads CASSYVVSGQGMNEQYF. The CDR3 bases are TGTGCCAGCAGTTACGTCGTCTCGGGGCAGGGAATGAACGAGCAGTACTTC. V is TRBV6-7 and J is TRBJ2-7; D may be TRBD1 or TRBD2 (5 bases each). Being an ORF, TRBV6-7 has a function that is uncertain. This CDR3 is 17 amino acids long. Trimming took off 2 bases at V and 5 bases at J, with 22 bases between the two ends.

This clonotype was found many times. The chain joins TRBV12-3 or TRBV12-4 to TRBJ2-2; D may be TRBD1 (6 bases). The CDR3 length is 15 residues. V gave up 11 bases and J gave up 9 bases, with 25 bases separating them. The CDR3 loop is CAVGAGLPIIRELFF. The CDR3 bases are TGTGCCGTGGGGGCAGGGCTCCCCATCATCAGGGAGCTGTTTTTT.

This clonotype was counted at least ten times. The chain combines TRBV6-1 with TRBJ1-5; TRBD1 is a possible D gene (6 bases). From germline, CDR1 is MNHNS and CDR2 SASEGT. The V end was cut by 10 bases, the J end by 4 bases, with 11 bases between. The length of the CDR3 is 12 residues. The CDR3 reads CATGQYNQPQHF. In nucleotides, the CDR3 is TGTGCCACCGGACAGTATAATCAGCCCCAGCATTTT.